The following is a T cell receptor (beta chain) sequence with its context. The source of the sample is a study of long-term antiretroviral therapy in people with HIV. Investigators performed immunoSEQ version v3.0 at survey level. Using immunoSEQ multiplex PCR, the repertoire was profiled, and TCRdb retains in-frame clones only, with some absent. The sample records tens of thousands of clones, over 80% being singletons. The CDR3 is 17 residues long. The clonotype originates from a young man with HIV. The sample in question was unsorted PBMCs, obtained just over 4.2 years after starting antiretroviral therapy. The chain couples TRBV21-1 to TRBJ1-2; no DNA check was done on the table's D call, TRBD1. TRBV21-1 is annotated as a pseudogene. The CDR3 nucleotides are TGTGCCAGCAGCAAAGTCCGAGGACAGATTTTCAACTATGGCTACACCTTC. Its protein product is CASSKVRGQIFNYGYTF.